This T cell receptor beta chain stems from a study of T cells in Graves' hyperthyroidism and ophthalmopathy. CDR1 is MNHNS and CDR2 is SASEGT in the germline V gene. The V gene end was trimmed by 3 bases and the J gene end by 7 bases; junction bases not matched to a gene: 5. The CDR3 runs to 16 residues. With duration under 3 months, ophthalmopathy was active: Clinical Activity Score at least 3, NOSPECS at least 4. This clonotype was detected a few times. What it binds is not known. Study results and limitations: A model using 13 V-J features told ophthalmopathy apart from stable hyperthyroidism. Ophthalmopathy onset followed model prediction by a median about six months. Among thyroid clonotypes expanded above 0.001, most also appeared in blood.

RNA transcripts gave rise to amplified TCR beta CDR3 regions. First-round RT-PCR of the TCR CDR3 relied on the HTBI primer set. From the multiplex PCR reads, TCRdb called clonotypes with MiXCR, one entry per CDR3 protein. The data contain fewer than 350,000 distinct CDR3 sequences, roughly a fifth of them seen just once; the ten biggest clones take up under 45%. Sequenced: blood. The origin of this receptor is a man aged 45 to 65 with Graves' ophthalmopathy. V gene TRBV6-1 combines with J gene TRBJ2-1; 14 nucleotides align to TRBD2. The CDR3 protein is CASSDSGTSGRNEQFF. The CDR3 DNA sequence: TGTGCCAGCAGTGACTCCGGGACTAGCGGGAGAAATGAGCAGTTCTTC.